The clone carrying this T cell receptor beta chain has only one observation. The sample is drawn from a study of shared clonotypes between healthy human individuals. Across the whole study: Aged between 18 and 49, the donors were a couple of women and three men.

Deep level was the assay's run setting. Researchers sequenced unsorted PBMC DNA using ten immunoSEQ deep assay plates. Per the study methods: With immunoSEQ giving junction-only sequences and no quality scores, filtering differed. TCRdb keeps only in-frame clones here, not all; method: immunoSEQ multiplex PCR. The V and J calls and clone size come from that table; D and trimming were worked out from the DNA. Of about 490,000 clones listed, 76% are singletons. The V and J ends lost 7 bases and 3 bases respectively, with 16 bases between them. Germline assignment: CDR1 MNHNY and CDR2 SVGAGI (reference sequence). The CDR3 consists of 14 residues.

The sequence derives from a woman aged 40 to 55 in good health. Some clones in this sample may be carry-over from other donors' samples. Source material: PBMCs. The rearrangement uses TRBV6-6 and TRBJ2-7; D possibly uses TRBD1 or TRBD2 (5 bases each). The CDR3 DNA sequence: TGTGCCAGCATGATGGAGACAGAGGGCTACGAGCAGTACTTC. Its protein product is CASMMETEGYEQYF.